The 4 T cell receptor beta chains reported below all come from one sample, sequenced in a study of cytomegalovirus exposure and HLA in healthy donors. 13 Jbeta primers and 60 Vbeta primers were used for the PCR. Clones were read by immunoSEQ multiplex PCR, and TCRdb kept only the in-frame ones, dropping some. The sample holds approximately 100,000 clones; around 81% are singletons and the top ten take approximately 2%. Input material: PBMCs. Receptors originate from a man aged 18 to 30 in good health and CMV-seronegative.

J is TRBJ2-3 and V is TRBV9; D unresolved. The CDR3 totals 15 residues. Germline CDR1 reads SGDLS; CDR2 reads YYNGEE. V was shortened by 0 bases and J by 1 base, with 9 bases between the two germline ends. The chain's CDR3 is CASSVGPEGTDTQYF. The CDR3 DNA is TGTGCCAGCAGCGTAGGTCCCGAGGGCACAGATACGCAGTATTTT.

The chain has TRBV9 and TRBJ1-3, with no clear D. CDR3 size: 16 residues. The germline V gene encodes CDR1 SGDLS and CDR2 YYNGEE. Trimming removed 0 bases from V and 0 bases from J, with 10 bases in between. In DNA form, the CDR3 reads TGTGCCAGCAGCGTAGTAGATCGGGGCTCTGGAAACACCATATATTTT. Its protein product is CASSVVDRGSGNTIYF.

This clone was observed a single time. This chain connects TRBV5-1 to TRBJ2-1; 7 bases agree with TRBD2. V was pared by 0 bases and J by 5 bases, with 8 bases of the junction left unmatched. There are 16 residues in the CDR3. CDR1 and CDR2 (germline): SGHRS, YFSETQ. The CDR3 sequence: CASSLAAGGGHNEQFF. CDR3 bases: TGCGCCAGCAGCTTGGCCGCCGGGGGAGGGCACAATGAGCAGTTCTTC.

This chain links TRBV27 with TRBJ2-1, with TRBD2 matching 9 bases. This CDR3 has 15 residues. With 3 bases clipped from V and 4 bases from J, the junction kept 4 bases outside the gene matches. CDR1 is MNHEY, CDR2 SMNVEV, per germline (reference sequence). The CDR3 sequence is CASSFAGGQYNEQFF. In nucleotides, the CDR3 is TGTGCCAGCAGTTTCGCGGGGGGGCAATACAATGAGCAGTTCTTC.